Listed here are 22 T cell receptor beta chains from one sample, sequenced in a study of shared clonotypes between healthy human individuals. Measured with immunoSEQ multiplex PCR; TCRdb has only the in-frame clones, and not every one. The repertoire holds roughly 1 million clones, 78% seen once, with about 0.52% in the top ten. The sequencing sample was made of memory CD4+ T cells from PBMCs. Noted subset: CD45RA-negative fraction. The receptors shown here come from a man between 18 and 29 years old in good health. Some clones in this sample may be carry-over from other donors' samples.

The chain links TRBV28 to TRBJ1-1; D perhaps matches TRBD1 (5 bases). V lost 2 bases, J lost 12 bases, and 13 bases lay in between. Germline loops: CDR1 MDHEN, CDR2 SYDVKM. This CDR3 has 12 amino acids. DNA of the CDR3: TGTGCCAGCAGTTTACTCGGGGCCATACCTTTCTTT. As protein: CASSLLGAIPFF. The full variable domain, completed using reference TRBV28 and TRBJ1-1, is DVKVTQSSRYLVKRTGEKVFLECVQDMDHENMFWYRQDPGLGLRLIYFSYDVKMKEKGDIPEGYSVSREKKERFSLILESASTNQTSMYLCASSLLGAIPFFGQGTRLTVV.

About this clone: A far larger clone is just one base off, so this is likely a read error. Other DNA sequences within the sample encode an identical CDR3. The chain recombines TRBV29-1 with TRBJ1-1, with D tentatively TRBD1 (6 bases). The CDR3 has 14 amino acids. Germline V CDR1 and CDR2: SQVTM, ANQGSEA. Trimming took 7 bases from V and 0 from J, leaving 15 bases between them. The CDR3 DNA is TGCAGCGCCGTTATGACAGGTTTGAACACTGAAGCTTTCTTT. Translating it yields CSAVMTGLNTEAFF. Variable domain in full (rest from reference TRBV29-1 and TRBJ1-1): SAVISQKPSRDICQRGTSLTIQCQVDSQVTMMFWYRQQPGQSLTLIATANQGSEATYESGFVIDKFPISRPNLTFSTLTVSNMSPEDSSIYLCSAVMTGLNTEAFFGQGTRLTVV.

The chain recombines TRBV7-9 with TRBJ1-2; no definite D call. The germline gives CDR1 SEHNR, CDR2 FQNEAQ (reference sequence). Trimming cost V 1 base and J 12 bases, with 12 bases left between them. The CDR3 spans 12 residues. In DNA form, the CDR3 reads TGTGCCAGCAGCTTAGAAAAGGGTACCAACACCTTC. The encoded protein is CASSLEKGTNTF.

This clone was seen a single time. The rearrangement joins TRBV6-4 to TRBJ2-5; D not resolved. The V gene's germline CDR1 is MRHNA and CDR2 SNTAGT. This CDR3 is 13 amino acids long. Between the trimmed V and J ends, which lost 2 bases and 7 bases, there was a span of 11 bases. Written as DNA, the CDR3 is TGTGCCAGCAGTGACCACCCTTTGGGGACCCAGTACTTC. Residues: CASSDHPLGTQYF.

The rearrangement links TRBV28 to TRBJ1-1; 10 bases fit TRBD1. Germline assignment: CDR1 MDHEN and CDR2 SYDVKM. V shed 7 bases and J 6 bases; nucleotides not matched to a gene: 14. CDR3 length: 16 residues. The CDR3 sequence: CASNILPGQGIPEAFF. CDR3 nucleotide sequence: TGTGCCAGCAATATACTACCGGGACAGGGGATCCCTGAAGCTTTCTTT.

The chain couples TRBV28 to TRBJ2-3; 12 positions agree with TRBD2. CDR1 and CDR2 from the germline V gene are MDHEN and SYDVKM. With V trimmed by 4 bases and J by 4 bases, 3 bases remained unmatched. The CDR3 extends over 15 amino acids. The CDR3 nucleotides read TGTGCCAGCAGTTCGACTAGCGGGAGACCAGATACGCAGTATTTT. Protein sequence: CASSSTSGRPDTQYF.

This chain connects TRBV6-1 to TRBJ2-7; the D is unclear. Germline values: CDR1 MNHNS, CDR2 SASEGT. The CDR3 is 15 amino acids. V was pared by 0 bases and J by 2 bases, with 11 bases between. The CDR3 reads CASSEALNVPYEQYF. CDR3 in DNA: TGTGCCAGCAGTGAAGCTTTGAATGTCCCCTACGAGCAGTACTTC.

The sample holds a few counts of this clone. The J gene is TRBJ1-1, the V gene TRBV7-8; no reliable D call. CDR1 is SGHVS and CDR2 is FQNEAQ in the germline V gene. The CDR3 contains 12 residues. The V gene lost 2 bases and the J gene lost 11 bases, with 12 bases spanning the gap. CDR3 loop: CASSLFSENAFF. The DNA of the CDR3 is TGTGCCAGCAGCTTATTTTCCGAGAACGCTTTCTTT.

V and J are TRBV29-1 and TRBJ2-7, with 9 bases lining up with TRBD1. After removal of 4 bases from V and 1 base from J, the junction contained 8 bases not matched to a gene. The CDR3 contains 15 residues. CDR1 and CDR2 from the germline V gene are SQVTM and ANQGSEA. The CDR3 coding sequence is TGCAGCGTTGCTAGGGACAGGGCCCTTTCCTACGAGCAGTACTTC. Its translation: CSVARDRALSYEQYF.

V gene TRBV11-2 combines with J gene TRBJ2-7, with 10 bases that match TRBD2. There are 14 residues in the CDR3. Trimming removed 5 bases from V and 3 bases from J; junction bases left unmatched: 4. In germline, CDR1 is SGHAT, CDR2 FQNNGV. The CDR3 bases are TGTGCCAGCAGCGCTACTAGCGGGAACTACGAGCAGTACTTC. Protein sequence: CASSATSGNYEQYF.

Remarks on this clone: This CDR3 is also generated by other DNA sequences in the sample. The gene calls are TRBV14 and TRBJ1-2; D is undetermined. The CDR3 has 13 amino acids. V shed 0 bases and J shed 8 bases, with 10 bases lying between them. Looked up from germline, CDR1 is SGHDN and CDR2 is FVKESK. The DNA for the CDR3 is TGTGCCAGCAGCCAAGATCGATTGTACGGCTACACCTTC. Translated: CASSQDRLYGYTF.

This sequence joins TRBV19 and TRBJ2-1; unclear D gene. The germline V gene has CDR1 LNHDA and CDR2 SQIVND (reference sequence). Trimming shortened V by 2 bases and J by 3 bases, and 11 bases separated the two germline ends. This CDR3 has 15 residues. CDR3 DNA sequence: TGTGCCAGTAGTATAAGTACTGCTAGCTACAATGAGCAGTTCTTC. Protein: CASSISTASYNEQFF.

The CDR3 DNA reads TGTGCCAGCAGCTTAAATAGGGACACGCACAATGAGCAGTTCTTC. Its translation is CASSLNRDTHNEQFF. This rearrangement joins TRBV7-3 to TRBJ2-1; D possibly corresponds to TRBD1 (6 bases). This CDR3 is 15 amino acids long. Trimming stripped 1 base from V and 5 bases from J, with 12 bases between. Germline loops: CDR1 SGHTA, CDR2 FQGTGA.

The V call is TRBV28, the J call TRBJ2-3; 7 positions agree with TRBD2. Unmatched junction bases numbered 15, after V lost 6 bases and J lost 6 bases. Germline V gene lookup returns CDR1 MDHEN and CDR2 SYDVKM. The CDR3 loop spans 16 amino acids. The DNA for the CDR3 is TGTGCCAGCAGCTCCGGACTAGTCGGGAGGACGGATACGCAGTATTTT. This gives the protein CASSSGLVGRTDTQYF.

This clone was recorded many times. This CDR3 is CASSSEGARYTF. The CDR3, as DNA: TGTGCCAGCAGCAGTGAAGGGGCCCGCTACACCTTC. This sequence joins TRBV28 and TRBJ1-2, with D perhaps matching TRBD1 (5 bases). The CDR3 runs to 12 residues. V shed 6 bases and J shed 9 bases, with 14 bases lying between them. The V gene's germline CDR1 is MDHEN and CDR2 SYDVKM.

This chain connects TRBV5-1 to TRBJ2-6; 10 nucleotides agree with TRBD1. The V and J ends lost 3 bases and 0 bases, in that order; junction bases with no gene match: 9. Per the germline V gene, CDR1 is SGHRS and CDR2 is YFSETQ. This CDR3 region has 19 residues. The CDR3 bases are TGCGCCAGCAGCTCCCATCCGGGACAGGGGAGCTCTGGGGCCAACGTCCTGACTTTC. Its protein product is CASSSHPGQGSSGANVLTF.

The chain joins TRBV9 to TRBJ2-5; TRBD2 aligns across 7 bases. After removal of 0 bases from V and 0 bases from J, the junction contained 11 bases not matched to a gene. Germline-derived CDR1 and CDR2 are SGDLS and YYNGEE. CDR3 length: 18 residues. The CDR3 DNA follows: TGTGCCAGCAGCGTAGCTGGGCTAGCGGAAATGCACCAAGAGACCCAGTACTTC. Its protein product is CASSVAGLAEMHQETQYF. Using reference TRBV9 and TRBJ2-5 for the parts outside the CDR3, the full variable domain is DSGVTQTPKHLITATGQRVTLRCSPRSGDLSVYWYQQSLDQGLQFLIQYYNGEERAKGNILERFSAQQFPDLHSELNLSSLELGDSALYFCASSVAGLAEMHQETQYFGPGTRLLVL.

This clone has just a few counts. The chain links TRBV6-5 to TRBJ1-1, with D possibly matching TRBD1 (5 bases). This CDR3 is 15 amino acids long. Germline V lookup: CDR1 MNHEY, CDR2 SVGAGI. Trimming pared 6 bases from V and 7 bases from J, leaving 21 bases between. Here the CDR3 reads CASSEWDGFPREAFF. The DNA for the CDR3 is TGTGCCAGCAGCGAATGGGACGGCTTCCCCCGTGAAGCTTTCTTT.

The DNA for the CDR3 is TGTGCCAGCAGCGAAAGACAGGGGGCCACCTACGAGCAGTACTTC. It is translated as CASSERQGATYEQYF. J is TRBJ2-7 and V is TRBV7-9, with 10 bases lining up with TRBD1. V trimming: 5 bases; J trimming: 2 bases; junction bases outside the gene matches: 6. CDR3 size: 15 residues. Germline V gene data show CDR1 as SEHNR and CDR2 as FQNEAQ (reference sequence).

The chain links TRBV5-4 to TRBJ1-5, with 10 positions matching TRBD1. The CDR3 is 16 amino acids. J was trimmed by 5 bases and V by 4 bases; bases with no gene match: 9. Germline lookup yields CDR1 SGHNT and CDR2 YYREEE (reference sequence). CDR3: CASSNQGQGGYQPQHF. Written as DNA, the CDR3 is TGTGCCAGCAGCAACCAAGGACAGGGGGGATATCAGCCCCAGCATTTT.

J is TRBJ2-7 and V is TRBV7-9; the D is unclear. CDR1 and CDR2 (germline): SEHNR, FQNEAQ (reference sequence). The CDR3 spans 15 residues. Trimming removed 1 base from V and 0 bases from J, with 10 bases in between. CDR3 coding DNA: TGTGCCAGCAGCTTAGACGGCGTGAGCTCCTACGAGCAGTACTTC. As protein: CASSLDGVSSYEQYF.

For the CDR3, the DNA is TGCGCCAGCAGCTTGTACCAGGGGAGATCATTGAGTGAGCAGTTCTTC. It encodes CASSLYQGRSLSEQFF. The V call is TRBV5-1, the J call TRBJ2-1; TRBD1 might be the D (6 bases). The V gene lost 1 base and the J gene lost 9 bases, with 20 bases spanning the gap. This CDR3 region has 16 residues. Germline V CDR1 and CDR2: SGHRS, YFSETQ.